A single sample is the source of the 8 T cell receptor beta chains below, sequenced in a study of blood T cells in healthy people across ages. Sample-barcoded 5' priming and a J-beta primer mix drove a second PCR of roughly 6 to 12 cycles. TCRdb reprocessed the 5' RACE reads via MiXCR and lists one record per CDR3 protein. The sample lists under 2 million distinct CDR3 sequences, roughly 30% occurring once. The specimen was blood. The receptors come from a woman aged 25-40 years in good health.

As DNA, the CDR3 is TGCAGTGCTAGGGGGGGAGCTTGTTACGAGCAGTACTTC. This sequence encodes CSARGGACYEQYF. The chain links TRBV20-1 to TRBJ2-5, with D possibly being TRBD2 (6 bases). Matching the DNA end better, TRBJ2-7 makes the J call doubtful. The length of the CDR3 is 13 residues. Germline lookup yields CDR1 DFQATT and CDR2 SNEGSKA (reference sequence).

This clonotype was detected only once. The chain recombines TRBV4-1 with TRBJ1-2; no clear D gene. The V end was cut by 0 bases, the J end by 4 bases, with 15 bases between. CDR1 and CDR2 (germline): MGHRA, YSYEKL. The CDR3 covers 16 residues. The CDR3 region has the DNA TGCGCCAGCAGCCAAGATACCACCGGGAGGTTCTATGGCTACACCTTC. It is translated as CASSQDTTGRFYGYTF.

Only a few counts were recorded for this clonotype. This chain joins TRBV4-1 and TRBJ1-4; D might be TRBD1 (5 bases). CDR3 size: 15 residues. V lost 5 bases and J 7 bases, leaving 17 bases between the germline ends. CDR1 and CDR2 from the germline V gene are MGHRA and YSYEKL. Written as DNA, the CDR3 is TGCGCCAGCAGCTTGACGGGACGGACGGGTGAAAAACTGTTTTTT. Protein sequence: CASSLTGRTGEKLFF.

A few counts support this clonotype. V is TRBV12-3 or TRBV12-4 and J is TRBJ2-7, with 10 bases fitting TRBD2. The CDR3 is 15 residues long. V was clipped by 6 bases and J by 7 bases; unmatched bases: 12. The CDR3 DNA reads as TGTGCCAGCAGCCCGTTTGGAGCGGGGGGGAAAGAGCAGTACTTC. This translates into CASSPFGAGGKEQYF.

This clonotype was counted many times. The chain combines TRBV7-2 with TRBJ2-3; the D is unclear. V lost 1 base, J lost 2 bases, and 7 bases lay in between. Germline loops: CDR1 SGHTA, CDR2 FQGNSA. The CDR3 is 14 residues long. The CDR3: CASSLDRITDTQYF. The CDR3 bases are TGTGCCAGCAGCTTAGACCGGATCACAGATACGCAGTATTTT.

This clonotype was detected ten times or more. The rearrangement links TRBV6-6 to TRBJ2-7; D is undetermined. The CDR3 spans 13 residues. Per germline, CDR1 MNHNY and CDR2 SVGAGI (reference sequence). Trimming took 9 bases from V and 6 from J, leaving 18 bases between them. CDR3 in amino acids: CASTGSWEPEQYF. The CDR3 DNA follows: TGTGCCAGTACCGGGTCCTGGGAACCCGAGCAGTACTTC.

This clonotype has a count of ten or more. The chain recombines TRBV5-5 with TRBJ1-5; 10 nucleotides align to TRBD1. The germline CDR1 and CDR2 sequences are SGHKS and YYEKEE (reference sequence). CDR3 length: 14 residues. Losses at the gene ends were 6 bases for V and 4 bases for J; bases not matched to a gene: 4. The CDR3 coding sequence is TGTGCCAGCATTCCGGGACAGGGGAATCAGCCCCAGCATTTT. It codes for CASIPGQGNQPQHF.

This chain's CDR3 is CASSNTPYEQYF. In DNA, the CDR3 is TGTGCCAGCAGCAATACACCCTACGAGCAGTACTTC. The rearrangement uses TRBV11-3 and TRBJ2-7, with D unclear. Germline assignment: CDR1 SGHNT and CDR2 YENEEA. V was cut by 5 bases and J by 2 bases, with 7 bases left in between. This CDR3 has 12 residues.